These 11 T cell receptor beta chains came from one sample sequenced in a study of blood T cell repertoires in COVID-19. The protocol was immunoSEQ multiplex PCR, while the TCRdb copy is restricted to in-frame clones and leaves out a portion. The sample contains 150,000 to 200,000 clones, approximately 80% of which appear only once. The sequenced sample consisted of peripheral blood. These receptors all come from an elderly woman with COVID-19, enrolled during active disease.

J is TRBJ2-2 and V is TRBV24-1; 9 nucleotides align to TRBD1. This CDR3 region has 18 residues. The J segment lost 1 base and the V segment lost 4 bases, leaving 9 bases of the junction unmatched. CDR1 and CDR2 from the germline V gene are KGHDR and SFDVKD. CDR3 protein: CATSDLGTGFLNTGELFF. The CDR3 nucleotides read TGTGCCACCAGTGACCTAGGGACAGGGTTTTTGAACACCGGGGAGCTGTTTTTT.

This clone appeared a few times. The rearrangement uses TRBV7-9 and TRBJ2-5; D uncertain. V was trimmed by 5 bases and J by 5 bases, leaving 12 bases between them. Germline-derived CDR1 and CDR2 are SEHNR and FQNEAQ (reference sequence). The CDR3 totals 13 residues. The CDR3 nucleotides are TGTGCCAGCAGCCAGGATGCCCCCGAGACCCAGTACTTC. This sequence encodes CASSQDAPETQYF.

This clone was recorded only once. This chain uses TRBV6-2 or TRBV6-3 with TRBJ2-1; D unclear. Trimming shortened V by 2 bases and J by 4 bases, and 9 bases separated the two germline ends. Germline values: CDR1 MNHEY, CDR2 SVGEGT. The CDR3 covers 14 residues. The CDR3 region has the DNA TGTGCCAGCAGTTACCGGTCACTTTACAATGAGCAGTTCTTC. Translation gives CASSYRSLYNEQFF.

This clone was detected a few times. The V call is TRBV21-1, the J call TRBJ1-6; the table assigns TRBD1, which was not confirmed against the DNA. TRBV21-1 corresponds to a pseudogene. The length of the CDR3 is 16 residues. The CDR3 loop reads CASSKERDSQNSPLHF. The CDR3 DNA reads TGTGCCAGCAGCAAAGAAAGGGACAGCCAAAATTCACCCCTCCACTTT.

The CDR3 loop reads CASSYGTELNYGYTF. The CDR3 DNA reads TGTGCCAGCAGCTATGGGACAGAACTTAACTATGGCTACACCTTC. The chain is built from TRBV11-3 and TRBJ1-2; TRBD1 matches at 7 bases. The germline V gene encodes CDR1 SGHNT and CDR2 YENEEA. With V trimmed by 4 bases and J by 1 base, 6 bases remained unmatched. CDR3 size: 15 residues.

Written as DNA, the CDR3 is TGTGCCAGCAGCCGAATAGACGGAGTAAATGAAAAACTGTTTTTT. The encoded protein is CASSRIDGVNEKLFF. V gene TRBV2 combines with J gene TRBJ1-4; D unresolved. The CDR3 has 15 residues. Germline lookup yields CDR1 SNHLY and CDR2 FYNNEI. V lost 6 bases and J lost 5, with 16 bases in between.

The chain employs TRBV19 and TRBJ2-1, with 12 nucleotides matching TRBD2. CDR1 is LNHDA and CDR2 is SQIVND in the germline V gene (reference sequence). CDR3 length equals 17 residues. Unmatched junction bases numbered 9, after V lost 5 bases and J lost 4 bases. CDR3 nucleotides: TGTGCCAGTAGTCGAAACTCCGGGACTAGCGGGTACAATGAGCAGTTCTTC. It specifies CASSRNSGTSGYNEQFF. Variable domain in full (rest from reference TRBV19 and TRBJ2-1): DGGITQSPKYLFRKEGQNVTLSCEQNLNHDAMYWYRQDPGQGLRLIYYSQIVNDFQKGDIAEGYSVSREKKESFPLTVTSAQKNPTAFYLCASSRNSGTSGYNEQFFGPGTRLTVL.

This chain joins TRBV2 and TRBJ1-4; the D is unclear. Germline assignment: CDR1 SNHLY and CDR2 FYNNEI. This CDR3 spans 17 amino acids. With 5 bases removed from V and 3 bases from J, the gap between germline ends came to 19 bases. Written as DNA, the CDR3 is TGTGCCAGCAGTCTCAGTGGACCAGTGGGAGCTAATGAAAAACTGTTTTTT. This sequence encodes CASSLSGPVGANEKLFF.

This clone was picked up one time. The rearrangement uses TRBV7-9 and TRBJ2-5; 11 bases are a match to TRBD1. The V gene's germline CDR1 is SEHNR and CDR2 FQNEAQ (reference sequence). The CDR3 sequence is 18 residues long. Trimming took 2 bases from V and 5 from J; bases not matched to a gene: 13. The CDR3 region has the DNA TGTGCCAGCAGCTTAATTTCCCCGGACAGGGGGCTCGAGGAGACCCAGTACTTC. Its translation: CASSLISPDRGLEETQYF.

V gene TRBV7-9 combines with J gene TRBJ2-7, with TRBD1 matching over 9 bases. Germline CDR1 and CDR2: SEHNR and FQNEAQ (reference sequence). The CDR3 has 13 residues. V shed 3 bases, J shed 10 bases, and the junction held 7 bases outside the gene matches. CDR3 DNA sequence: TGTGCCAGCAGCTTCACCGGGACAGGGAGACAGTACTTC. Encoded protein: CASSFTGTGRQYF.

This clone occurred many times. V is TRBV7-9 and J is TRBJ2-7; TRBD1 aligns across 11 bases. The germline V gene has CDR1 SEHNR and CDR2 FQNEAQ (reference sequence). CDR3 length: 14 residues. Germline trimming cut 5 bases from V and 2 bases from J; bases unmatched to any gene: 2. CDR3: CASSPGQGAYEQYF. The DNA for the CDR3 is TGTGCCAGCAGCCCGGGACAGGGGGCCTACGAGCAGTACTTC.